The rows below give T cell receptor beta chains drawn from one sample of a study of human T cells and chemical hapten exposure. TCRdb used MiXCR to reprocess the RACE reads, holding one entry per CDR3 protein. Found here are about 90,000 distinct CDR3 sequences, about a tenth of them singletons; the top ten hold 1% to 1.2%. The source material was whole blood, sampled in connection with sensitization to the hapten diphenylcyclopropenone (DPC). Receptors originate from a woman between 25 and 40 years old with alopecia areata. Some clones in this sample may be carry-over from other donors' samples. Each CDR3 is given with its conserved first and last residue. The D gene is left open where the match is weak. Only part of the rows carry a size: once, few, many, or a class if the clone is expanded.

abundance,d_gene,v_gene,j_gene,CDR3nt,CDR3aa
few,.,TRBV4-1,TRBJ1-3,TGCGCCAGCAGCCAAAAAACAATCTCTGGAAACACCATATATTTT,CASSQKTISGNTIYF
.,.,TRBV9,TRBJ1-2,TGTGCCAGCAGCGTAGGAAGGGAGATAACGGGCTACACCTTC,CASSVGREITGYTF
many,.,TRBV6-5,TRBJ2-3,TGTGCCAGCGGAGGGTTCGGGGATACGCAGTATTTT,CASGGFGDTQYF
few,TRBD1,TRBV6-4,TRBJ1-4,TGTGCCAGCAGTGAGATGAAGCGCAGGGGGTGGAGAAAACTGTTTTTT,CASSEMKRRGWRKLFF
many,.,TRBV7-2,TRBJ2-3,TGTGCCAGCAGCAACGCCCAAGGGCGCCCAGATACGCAGTATTTT,CASSNAQGRPDTQYF
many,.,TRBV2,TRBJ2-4,TGTGCCAGCAGGTGGGATGCAACCAAAAACATTCAGTACTTC,CASRWDATKNIQYF
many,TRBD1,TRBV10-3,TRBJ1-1,TGTGCCATCACCCGGACAGGGGACGACACTGAAGCTTTCTTT,CAITRTGDDTEAFF
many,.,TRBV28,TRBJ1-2,TGTGCCAGCGGAGATACCTATGGCTACACCTTC,CASGDTYGYTF
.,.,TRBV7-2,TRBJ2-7,TGTGCCAGCCAGTGGAGTGGGTCCTACGAGCAGTACTTC,CASQWSGSYEQYF
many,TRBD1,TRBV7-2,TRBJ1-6,TGTGCCAGCAGCCTCGGACAGGGCCCGGGTTCACCCCTCCACTTT,CASSLGQGPGSPLHF
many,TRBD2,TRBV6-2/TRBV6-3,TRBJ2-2,TGTGCCAGCACTTTAACTAGCGGGAGGGCCGCCGGGGAGCTGTTTTTT,CASTLTSGRAAGELFF
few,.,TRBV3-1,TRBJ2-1,TGTGCCAGCAGCCAAGTCCCCATCGGGGGGCAACACAATGAGCAGTTCTTC,CASSQVPIGGQHNEQFF
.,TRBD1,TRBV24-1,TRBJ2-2,TGTGCCACCAGAGGACAGGGCGGAGAACGGACCGGGGAGCTGTTTTTT,CATRGQGGERTGELFF
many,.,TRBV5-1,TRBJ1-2,TGCGCCAGCAGCTCGGCTGGGATGGTTCAGGTTAATGGCTACACCTTC,CASSSAGMVQVNGYTF
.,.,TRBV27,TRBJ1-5,TGTGCCAGCAGCCTTGAACGCAATCAGCCCCAGCATTTT,CASSLERNQPQHF
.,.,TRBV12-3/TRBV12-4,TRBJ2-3,TGTGCCAGCAGCCGGACCGTCAGCACAGATACGCAGTATTTT,CASSRTVSTDTQYF
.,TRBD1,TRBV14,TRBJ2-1,TGTGCCACCCGCCGGACAGGGAGGAATGAGCAGTTCTTC,CATRRTGRNEQFF
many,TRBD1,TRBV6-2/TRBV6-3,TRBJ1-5,TGTGCCAGCAGTTACCGAAAGCGACAGGGGGCTGGTCAGCCCCAGCATTTT,CASSYRKRQGAGQPQHF
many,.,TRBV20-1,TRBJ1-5,TGCAGTGCTAGGAGGGGGGGCAGCTCAGGAAGGCAGCCCCAGCATTTT,CSARRGGSSGRQPQHF
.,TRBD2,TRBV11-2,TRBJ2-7,TGTGCCAGCAGGGCGGGAGGCCGGTCCTACGAGCAGTACTTC,CASRAGGRSYEQYF
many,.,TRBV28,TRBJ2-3,TGTGCCAGCAGTGCCTTAGCGGCTCTAGGGACAGATACGCAGTATTTT,CASSALAALGTDTQYF
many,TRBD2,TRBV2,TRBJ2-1,TGTGCCAGCAGAGAGCGGGGGGGTTCCTACAATGAGCAGTTCTTC,CASRERGGSYNEQFF
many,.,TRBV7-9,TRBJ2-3,TGTGCCAGCAGCTTAGGGGAGAATAGGGCGGATACGCAGTATTTT,CASSLGENRADTQYF
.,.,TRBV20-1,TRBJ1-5,TGCAGTGCTACTGGGGTCGGGGCTAGCAATCAGCCCCAGCATTTT,CSATGVGASNQPQHF
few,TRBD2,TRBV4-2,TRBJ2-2,TGTGCCAGCAGCCATAGGCTAGCGGGGGGGAACACCGGGGAGCTGTTTTTT,CASSHRLAGGNTGELFF
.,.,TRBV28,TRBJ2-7,TGTGCCAGCAGGTCCGCGGGGCACTCCTACGAGCAGTACTTC,CASRSAGHSYEQYF
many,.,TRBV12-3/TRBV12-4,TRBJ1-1,TGTGCCAGCCGGGAACAGGGAGGGTCGAGCACTGAAGCTTTCTTT,CASREQGGSSTEAFF
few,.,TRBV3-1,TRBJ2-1,TGTGCCAGCAGCCAAGAGTGGGGCTCCTACAATGAGCAGTTCTTC,CASSQEWGSYNEQFF
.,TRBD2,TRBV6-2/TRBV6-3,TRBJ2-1,TGTGCCAGCAGTCCCACGAAGACTAGCGGGAAGGCTGAGCAGTTCTTC,CASSPTKTSGKAEQFF
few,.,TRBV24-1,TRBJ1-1,TGTGCCACCAGAGGGGTTCAGACTGAAGCTTTCTTT,CATRGVQTEAFF
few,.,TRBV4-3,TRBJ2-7,TGCGCCAGCAGCCAAGAAGGAGAGATGGGCGGGACGGGCTCCTACGAGCAGTACTTC,CASSQEGEMGGTGSYEQYF
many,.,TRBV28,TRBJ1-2,TGTGCCAGCACCTCAGGGAGGGCTGGTGGCTACACCTTC,CASTSGRAGGYTF
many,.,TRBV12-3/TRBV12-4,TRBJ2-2,TGTGCCAGCAGTTTGGGACGGGGAAACACCGGGGAGCTGTTTTTT,CASSLGRGNTGELFF
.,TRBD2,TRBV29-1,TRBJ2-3,TGCAGCGTTGAGTTCAGCGGGAGACCAGATACGCAGTATTTT,CSVEFSGRPDTQYF
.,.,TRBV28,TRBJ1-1,TGTGCCAGCAGAGTTGAAAACACTGAAGCTTTCTTT,CASRVENTEAFF
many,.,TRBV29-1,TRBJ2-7,TGCAGCGTTGCCCAACCCCCCTCGCAGGGAGACGTTTACGAGCAGTACTTC,CSVAQPPSQGDVYEQYF
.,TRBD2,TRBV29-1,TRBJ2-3,TGCAGCGCTACTAGCGGGGGCGGCACAGATACGCAGTATTTT,CSATSGGGTDTQYF
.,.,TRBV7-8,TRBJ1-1,TGTGCCAGCAGCCCTCGTCCAGAACTTAACACTGAAGCTTTCTTT,CASSPRPELNTEAFF
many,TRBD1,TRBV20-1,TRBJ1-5,TGCAGTGTCCGACGAGGAACCCAGGGGGGCCTAGCTCAGCCCCAGCATTTT,CSVRRGTQGGLAQPQHF
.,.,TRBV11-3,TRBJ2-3,TGTGCCAGCAGCACAGGGATGATATTGGGCGGCACAGATACGCAGTATTTT,CASSTGMILGGTDTQYF
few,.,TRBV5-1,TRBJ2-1,TGCGCCAGCAGCTTGGAAAGCGGTCGAAATGAGCAGTTCTTC,CASSLESGRNEQFF
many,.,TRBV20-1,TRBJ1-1,TGCAGTGCTAGAGCAGGAATGAACACTGAAGCTTTCTTT,CSARAGMNTEAFF
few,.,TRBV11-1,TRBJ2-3,TGTGCCAGCAGAAGTATCGTCCTGAGCACAGATACGCAGTATTTT,CASRSIVLSTDTQYF
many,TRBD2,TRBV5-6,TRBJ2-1,TGTGCCAGCAGCCGGGGGCTAGCGGGAGATAATGAGCAGTTCTTC,CASSRGLAGDNEQFF
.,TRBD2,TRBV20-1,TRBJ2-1,TGCAGTGCTAGAGAACCGGGACTAGCATTTGAGCAGTTCTTC,CSAREPGLAFEQFF
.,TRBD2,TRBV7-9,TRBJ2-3,TGTGCCAGCAGCTTAGCCTTGCGGGGGACAGATACGCAGTATTTT,CASSLALRGTDTQYF
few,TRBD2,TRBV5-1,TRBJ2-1,TGCGCCAGCAGCTCTGGACTAGCGGGAGGGCTGGAAGATGAGCAGTTCTTC,CASSSGLAGGLEDEQFF
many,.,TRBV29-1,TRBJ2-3,TGCAGCGTTCCCGTGGGCCTGTGGGATACGCAGTATTTT,CSVPVGLWDTQYF
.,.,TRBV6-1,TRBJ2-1,TGTGCCAGCAGTGAAGAGGGCGGGGCCTACAATGAGCAGTTCTTC,CASSEEGGAYNEQFF
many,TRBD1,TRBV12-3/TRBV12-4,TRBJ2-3,TGTGCCAGCAGTTTAGAGGGGGCGCGAACAGATACGCAGTATTTT,CASSLEGARTDTQYF
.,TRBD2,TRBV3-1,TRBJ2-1,TGTGCCAGCAGCGCCAGCGGGAGGGGATCCTACAATGAGCAGTTCTTC,CASSASGRGSYNEQFF
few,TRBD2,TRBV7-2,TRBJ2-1,TGTGCCAGCACCGATCCAGAGGGACTAGCGATCAATGAGCAGTTCTTC,CASTDPEGLAINEQFF